In its sample, the clone carrying this T cell receptor (beta chain) was seen many times. The antigen remains undetermined. This entry is derived from a study of human T cells and chemical hapten exposure. Study overall: Patches that contained 0.01% DPC were applied to the upper back and read at 6 days. Regarding the study as a whole: Donors were affected by alopecia, so their immune reaction might vary from that of healthy individuals.

V was cut by 7 bases and J by 0 bases, with 15 bases left in between. CDR1 is LNHDA, CDR2 SQIVND, per germline (reference sequence). CDR3 length equals 16 residues. Specified time point: patch test 2, 6 weeks after DPC sensitization. Specified treatment: therapeutic diphenylcyclopropenone sensitization with weekly scalp DPC. TCRdb re-derived calls from the RACE reads in MiXCR, one entry per CDR3 protein. The table shows about 50,000 distinct CDR3 sequences, with 8.5% to 10% occurring only once. Source: whole blood, taken in connection with sensitization to the hapten diphenylcyclopropenone (DPC). This TCR derives from a woman in her forties or fifties with alopecia areata. Some clones in this sample may be carry-over from other donors' samples. This chain links TRBV19 with TRBJ1-4, with D unresolved. For the CDR3, the DNA is TGTGCCAGTATGGGAACGGCCTCCGCAACTAATGAAAAACTGTTTTTT. Translation gives CASMGTASATNEKLFF. The full variable domain, with the rest looked up from reference TRBV19 and TRBJ1-4, is DGGITQSPKYLFRKEGQNVTLSCEQNLNHDAMYWYRQDPGQGLRLIYYSQIVNDFQKGDIAEGYSVSREKKESFPLTVTSAQKNPTAFYLCASMGTASATNEKLFFGSGTQLSVL.